This T cell receptor (beta chain) was found in a study of regulatory T cells in long-lasting Graves disease. Study summary: For a period under 3 months, newly diagnosed Graves' patients had taken antithyroid drugs.

Both iRepertoire HTBI primers and Arm-PCR of CDR3 regions were used to build the TCR beta libraries. TCRdb processed the multiplex PCR reads anew with MiXCR; each CDR3 protein has one entry. The sample shows approximately 300,000 distinct CDR3 sequences, about 18% of them seen only once. General study points: Persistent Graves' patients had lower TCR diversity than newly diagnosed ones. What was studied was peripheral blood only, and not thyroid tissue.

This clonotype was counted many times. As yet, its antigen is unknown. Time point defined: newly diagnosed GD, antithyroid drugs for less than 3 months. Extracted RNA from PBMCs served as the source of the TCR library. The length of the CDR3 is 14 residues. CDR1 is SGHRS and CDR2 is YFSETQ in the germline V gene. V was cut by 2 bases and J by 0 bases, with 8 bases left in between. The chain recombines TRBV5-1 with TRBJ1-2; maybe TRBD1 (5 bases). This sequence was found in a female donor with Graves disease. The input for sequencing was peripheral blood mononuclear cells (PBMCs), taken at new diagnosis, from a patient treated with antithyroid drugs. The CDR3 nucleotides read TGCGCCAGCAGCTTTTTGACAGCTAACTATGGCTACACCTTC. Protein product: CASSFLTANYGYTF.